The entry below describes one T cell receptor beta chain. Its specificity is not known. The use of genomic DNA as template underpinned the TCR beta VDJ and CDR3 profiling. TCRdb re-derived calls from the reads in MiXCR, one entry per CDR3 protein. The table lists about 120,000 distinct CDR3 sequences, 58% of them singletons, with roughly 32% in the top ten. Patients picked for sequencing had shown CD8+CD57+ cell expansion detected by flow cytometry. The record originates from a study of CD8+CD57+ T cells in acquired aplastic anemia. Study results and caveats: Patients versus controls showed no significant CD8+ Simpson's diversity difference.

Source material: sorted CD4+, CD8+, or CD8+CD57+ T cells (not recorded which) from PBMCs. This clonotype was obtained from a human donor with aplastic anemia.

The CDR3, as DNA: TGCAGTGCTGCAGGGTACTATGGCTACACCTTC. Translation: CSAAGYYGYTF. This chain links TRBV20-1 with TRBJ1-2; weak D call: TRBD1 (5 bases). The germline V gene encodes CDR1 DFQATT and CDR2 SNEGSKA (reference sequence). Trimming stripped 5 bases from V and 3 bases from J, with 7 bases between. This CDR3 comprises 11 residues.